Here is one T cell receptor beta chain with its context. Its antigen is not identified. The data were obtained in a study of cytomegalovirus exposure and HLA in healthy donors. General observations from the study: Rarity marked most TCR sequences, yet some public TCRs occurred in many donors.

The PCR had 60 Vbeta and 13 Jbeta primers. Libraries were prepared by immunoSEQ multiplex PCR; TCRdb keeps only in-frame clonotypes and omits some of them. Across 200,000 or so clones, the top ten clones capture roughly 0.7% of the sample. The CDR3 is 15 amino acids. Germline V gene sequence: CDR1 GTSNPN, CDR2 SVGIG (reference sequence). V gave up 2 bases and J gave up 4 bases, with 17 bases separating them. This chain connects TRBV30 to TRBJ1-2, with a possible D match to TRBD1 (6 bases). Sequencing input: PBMCs. This receptor was identified in a boy between 10 and 17 years old in good health and CMV-seronegative. CDR3 loop: CAWSTRGAGIYGYTF. The CDR3 DNA reads as TGTGCCTGGAGTACCCGGGGGGCAGGTATCTATGGCTACACCTTC.